A selection of T cell receptor beta chains follows, all from one sample in a study of T cell therapy after organ transplantation. Antigens for these TCRs are unknown. Using immunoSEQ multiplex PCR, the repertoire was profiled, and TCRdb retains in-frame clones only, with some absent. The sample has some 17,000 clones, over 75% seen once. The sequencing used CD8+ T cells from blood, collected after autologous CMV-specific T cell therapy. The receptors come from a human patient who had received a solid organ transplant and had CMV disease. Some T cells may be the graft donor's. The CDR3 runs from the conserved cysteine through the conserved F or W. Each record gives: J gene, clone size, V gene, D gene, CDR3 protein, CDR3 DNA. The D gene is left open where the match is weak. Clone size is given for some rows only: seen once, a few or many times, or a class if the clone is expanded.

TRBJ2-7,.,TRBV6-5,.,CASSLGTPYEQYF,TGTGCCAGCAGCCTCGGGACACCTTACGAGCAGTACTTC
TRBJ1-1,.,TRBV25-1,.,CASSVGSGNTEAFF,TGTGCCAGCAGTGTTGGGTCAGGGAACACTGAAGCTTTCTTT
TRBJ1-1,once,TRBV7-3,TRBD1,CASSAGTGQMNTEAFF,TGTGCCAGCAGCGCCGGGACAGGGCAAATGAACACTGAAGCTTTCTTT
TRBJ1-2,.,TRBV6-6,.,CASSYSARNYGYTF,TGTGCCAGCAGTTACTCCGCTAGGAACTATGGCTACACCTTC
TRBJ2-2,medium-sized,TRBV4-1,.,CASSQEGYSAGELFF,TGCGCCAGCAGCCAAGAGGGATATTCCGCCGGGGAGCTGTTTTTT
TRBJ2-7,once,TRBV29-1,.,CSVEVQSYEQYF,TGCAGCGTTGAAGTCCAGAGCTACGAGCAGTACTTC
TRBJ1-5,once,TRBV7-8,TRBD1,CASSPGGVSNQPQHF,TGTGCCAGCAGCCCAGGGGGCGTGAGCAATCAGCCCCAGCATTTT
TRBJ1-5,.,TRBV30,.,CAWSALQGGQPQHF,TGTGCCTGGAGTGCCTTACAGGGAGGTCAGCCCCAGCATTTT
TRBJ2-7,.,TRBV7-2,.,CASSLIAARSYEQYF,TGTGCCAGCAGCTTAATAGCGGCCCGCTCCTACGAGCAGTACTTC
TRBJ2-7,.,TRBV29-1,TRBD1,CSVELGTGTYEQYF,TGCAGCGTTGAATTGGGGACAGGGACCTACGAGCAGTACTTC
TRBJ1-5,.,TRBV4-3,.,CASSTFTGPQHF,TGCGCCAGCAGCACCTTCACAGGGCCCCAGCATTTT
TRBJ1-4,few,TRBV19,.,CASRIGLHSNEKLFF,TGTGCCAGTAGAATTGGTTTGCATAGTAATGAAAAACTGTTTTTT
TRBJ2-7,.,TRBV7-9,.,CASSLRLGVTEQYF,TGTGCCAGCAGCCTCCGATTGGGGGTAACCGAGCAGTACTTC
TRBJ2-2,.,TRBV6-1,.,CASSEGLDTGELFF,TGTGCCAGCAGTGAGGGGCTCGACACCGGGGAGCTGTTTTTT
TRBJ1-1,large,TRBV12-5,.,CASGLDPNTEAFF,TGTGCTAGTGGTTTGGACCCGAACACTGAAGCTTTCTTT
TRBJ1-2,.,TRBV16,TRBD1,CASSQLGQSDGYTF,TGTGCCAGCAGCCAATTGGGACAGTCGGATGGCTACACCTTC
TRBJ1-3,.,TRBV30,.,CAWGNTVGNTIYF,TGTGCCTGGGGGAACACCGTCGGAAACACCATATATTTT
TRBJ1-2,.,TRBV5-4,.,CASTQPRGRYTF,TGTGCCAGCACCCAGCCCCGTGGGCGCTACACCTTC
TRBJ1-5,.,TRBV30,.,CAWSVGSDSNQPQHF,TGTGCCTGGAGTGTTGGATCGGATAGCAATCAGCCCCAGCATTTT
TRBJ2-2,.,TRBV13,.,CASSNTNTGELFF,TGTGCCAGCAGCAACACGAACACCGGGGAGCTGTTTTTT
TRBJ2-7,.,TRBV6-6,TRBD2,CASSSGGSSYEQYF,TGTGCCAGCAGTTCGGGGGGGAGCTCCTACGAGCAGTACTTC
TRBJ2-1,.,TRBV11-3,TRBD1,CASSLGGGYEQFF,TGTGCCAGCAGTCTAGGGGGCGGGTATGAGCAGTTCTTC
TRBJ2-5,once,TRBV6-1,.,CASSTTPRLETQYF,TGTGCCAGCAGTACTACTCCGCGACTAGAGACCCAGTACTTC
TRBJ1-1,.,TRBV20-1,.,CSARDLTEAFF,TGCAGTGCTAGAGATCTCACTGAAGCTTTCTTT
TRBJ2-6,.,TRBV2,.,CASRGTGTSSGANVLTF,TGTGCCAGCAGGGGGACAGGGACTAGCTCTGGGGCCAACGTCCTGACTTTC
TRBJ2-3,.,TRBV10-2,TRBD2,CASSPIAGASDTQYF,TGCGCCAGCAGCCCTATAGCGGGAGCCTCCGATACGCAGTATTTT
TRBJ2-1,.,TRBV11-2,.,CASNLYNEQFF,TGTGCCAGCAACCTATACAATGAGCAGTTCTTC
TRBJ2-7,few,TRBV27,TRBD1,CASSGLPGQGAHEQYF,TGTGCCAGCAGTGGGTTACCGGGACAGGGGGCCCACGAGCAGTACTTC
TRBJ2-7,.,TRBV7-2,TRBD2,CASSQPGGIHEQYF,TGTGCCAGCAGCCAACCGGGAGGGATCCACGAGCAGTACTTC
TRBJ2-7,few,TRBV2,.,CASSGGGYTSSYEQYF,TGTGCCAGCAGTGGAGGAGGCTACACTTCCTCCTACGAGCAGTACTTC
TRBJ1-5,.,TRBV28,.,CASSNLEGRNQPQHF,TGTGCCAGCAGTAACCTGGAGGGGCGGAATCAGCCCCAGCATTTT
TRBJ1-4,.,TRBV10-1,.,CARATNEKLFF,TGCGCCAGGGCAACTAATGAAAAACTGTTTTTT
TRBJ2-1,once,TRBV7-2,.,CASSAREVSYNEQFF,TGTGCCAGCAGCGCGAGGGAGGTGAGCTACAATGAGCAGTTCTTC
TRBJ1-1,.,TRBV4-3,.,CASSQDGGFNTEAFF,TGCGCCAGCAGCCAAGATGGGGGGTTTAACACTGAAGCTTTCTTT
TRBJ1-1,.,TRBV27,.,CASSGHPGRGWTEAFF,TGTGCCAGCAGTGGACACCCAGGGAGGGGGTGGACTGAAGCTTTCTTT
TRBJ1-1,.,TRBV2,.,CASHPMNTEAFF,TGTGCCAGTCACCCTATGAACACTGAAGCTTTCTTT
TRBJ2-7,.,TRBV4-1,TRBD1,CASSLGGQGDDEQYF,TGCGCCAGCAGCCTCGGGGGACAGGGAGATGACGAGCAGTACTTC
TRBJ2-5,.,TRBV7-9,.,CASSLGRAPRQETQYF,TGTGCCAGCAGCTTAGGTAGGGCCCCTCGACAAGAGACCCAGTACTTC
TRBJ2-1,few,TRBV6-5,.,CASGEGLNSYNEQFF,TGTGCCAGCGGCGAGGGCCTTAATTCCTACAATGAGCAGTTCTTC
TRBJ1-1,many,TRBV5-1,TRBD1,CASQFHTGALAFF,TGCGCCAGCCAATTTCATACAGGGGCCCTGGCTTTCTTT
TRBJ2-2,.,TRBV27,.,CASLRAGELFF,TGTGCCAGCCTTAGGGCCGGGGAGCTGTTTTTT
TRBJ2-7,.,TRBV5-4,TRBD2,CASSRTGTSGVPYEQYF,TGTGCCAGCAGCAGGACCGGGACTAGCGGGGTCCCCTACGAGCAGTACTTC
TRBJ2-6,once,TRBV7-6,TRBD1,CASSLDRVSGANVLTF,TGTGCCAGCAGCTTGGACAGGGTTTCTGGGGCCAACGTCCTGACTTTC
TRBJ2-5,.,TRBV7-2,TRBD2,CASSLLGSGGYQETQYF,TGTGCCAGCAGCTTATTGGGTAGCGGGGGGTACCAAGAGACCCAGTACTTC
TRBJ2-3,once,TRBV27,.,CASSFGLLSTDTQYF,TGTGCCAGCAGTTTCGGACTTCTAAGCACAGATACGCAGTATTTT